This TCR beta chain was recorded in a study of spatial heterogeneity in lung cancer. The overall study: Raw-read counts averaged over ten per unique TCR and UMI combination.

Many counts were recorded for this clonotype. Individually, TCR cDNA molecules were each labelled with a unique molecular identifier. A single record per CDR3 protein comes from TCRdb applying MiXCR to the 5' RACE reads. Of 7,500 to 9,000 distinct CDR3 sequences listed, 7.8% are singletons. Described time point: sample taken at primary tumor resection. In each case, whole RNA from tumor, nontumor lung or frozen PBMC was sequenced unsorted. A total of approximately 69 untreated early-stage non-small cell lung cancer patients served as donors. The CDR3 length is 13 residues. The J segment lost 5 bases and the V segment lost 4 bases, leaving 4 bases of the junction unmatched. In germline, CDR1 is DFQATT, CDR2 SNEGSKA (reference sequence).

Sequenced here: PBMCs, sampled at surgery. The TCR originated in a female donor with early-stage non-small cell lung cancer. The chain uses TRBV20-1 and TRBJ2-3, with 9 bases fitting TRBD2. The CDR3 coding sequence is TGCAGTGCTAAGCGGGAGGCGGGAGATACGCAGTATTTT. Translation gives CSAKREAGDTQYF.